The rows below give T cell receptor beta chains drawn from one sample of a study of vaccination and CD4 T cells after COVID-19. Their recognized antigens are unknown. A single record per CDR3 protein comes from TCRdb applying MiXCR to the PCR reads. The data show approximately 12,000 distinct CDR3 sequences, about 38% seen once. Sequenced sample: cultured CD4+ T cells from blood. All receptors derive from a human donor with COVID-19. Each CDR3 is given with its conserved first and last residue. D genes are given only for firm matches. A row's size may be missing; if present it is once, few, many or a size class.

v_call	clone_size	j_call	cdr3_length	d_call	cdr3_aa	cdr3_nt
TRBV15	-	TRBJ2-4	15	TRBD1	CATSRDPGQGYIQYF	TGTGCCACCAGCAGAGACCCGGGACAGGGATACATTCAGTACTTC
TRBV28	few	TRBJ1-5	16	-	CASRGGRSNSNQPQHF	TGTGCCAGCAGAGGGGGACGGTCGAATAGCAATCAGCCCCAGCATTTT
TRBV5-1	-	TRBJ2-4	13	-	CASSLMGSLTLHF	TGCGCCAGCAGCTTGATGGGGAGCTTGACTTTACATTTC
TRBV7-8	medium-sized	TRBJ1-5	15	-	CASSLVGAVNQPQHF	TGTGCCAGCAGCTTAGTGGGGGCAGTTAATCAGCCCCAGCATTTT
TRBV5-1	-	TRBJ2-4	16	-	CASSPSTGLAKNIQYF	TGCGCCAGCAGCCCCTCGACGGGTCTAGCCAAAAACATTCAGTACTTC
TRBV20-1	-	TRBJ2-7	14	-	CSARDRLRPYEQYF	TGCAGTGCTAGAGATCGGCTCCGTCCCTACGAGCAGTACTTC
TRBV19	-	TRBJ1-3	16	TRBD1	CASSNHRGISGNTIYF	TGTGCCAGTAGTAACCACAGGGGGATTTCTGGAAACACCATATATTTT
TRBV7-2	few	TRBJ1-5	15	TRBD1	CASSSGQGKNQPQHF	TGTGCCAGCAGCTCGGGACAGGGGAAGAATCAGCCCCAGCATTTT
TRBV20-1	-	TRBJ2-7	14	-	CSASPGFFSYEQYF	TGCAGTGCTAGCCCGGGGTTTTTCTCCTACGAGCAGTACTTC
TRBV7-9	once	TRBJ2-2	20	TRBD2	CASSSPWTGGGAVRTGELFF	TGTGCCAGCAGCTCTCCCTGGACAGGCGGGGGGGCCGTAAGGACCGGGGAGCTGTTTTTT
TRBV11-2	-	TRBJ2-6	14	-	CASNGLSGANVPTF	TGTGCCAGCAACGGACTGTCTGGGGCCAACGTCCCGACTTTC
TRBV19	-	TRBJ2-7	14	TRBD1	CASSITGVSYEQYF	TGTGCCAGTAGTATAACAGGGGTATCCTACGAGCAGTACTTC
TRBV2	-	TRBJ1-2	11	-	CASSRPYGYTF	TGTGCCAGCTCCCGGCCCTATGGCTACACCTTC
TRBV4-1	-	TRBJ2-3	14	-	CASSQDRAGLTQYF	TGCGCCAGCAGCCAAGATCGGGCGGGGCTAACGCAGTATTTT
TRBV6-1	few	TRBJ1-5	12	-	CASRDGNQPQHF	TGTGCCAGCCGGGACGGCAATCAGCCCCAGCATTTT
TRBV6-2/TRBV6-3	few	TRBJ2-2	16	TRBD2	CASSSSRTSGVGELFF	TGTGCCAGCAGTTCCAGTAGGACTAGCGGCGTCGGGGAGCTGTTTTTT
TRBV9	-	TRBJ2-1	16	TRBD2	CASTRSSGGALNEQFF	TGTGCCAGCACCCGCTCTAGCGGGGGGGCCTTGAATGAGCAGTTCTTC
TRBV7-8	few	TRBJ2-5	12	-	CASRSLGETQYF	TGTGCCAGCAGGTCACTTGGGGAGACCCAGTACTTC
TRBV12-3/TRBV12-4	-	TRBJ2-1	16	TRBD2	CASSSPAGGAGNEQFF	TGTGCCAGCAGTTCCCCCGCGGGGGGGGCGGGAAATGAGCAGTTCTTC
TRBV6-5	-	TRBJ2-7	16	TRBD1	CASSLKPGTGNHEQYF	TGTGCCAGCAGTTTAAAGCCCGGGACAGGGAACCACGAGCAGTACTTC
TRBV10-2	-	TRBJ1-1	13	-	CASSRDTYTEAFF	TGCGCCAGCAGTAGGGACACCTACACTGAAGCTTTCTTT
TRBV4-1	-	TRBJ1-3	12	-	CASSQEGNTIYF	TGCGCCAGCAGCCAAGAGGGAAACACCATATATTTT
TRBV30	few	TRBJ1-5	12	-	CAWSVRDGPQHF	TGTGCCTGGAGTGTACGAGATGGGCCCCAGCATTTT
TRBV5-1	-	TRBJ2-7	13	-	CASSSLSSYEQYF	TGCGCCAGCAGCTCACTCTCCTCCTACGAGCAGTACTTC